Reported below is one T cell receptor beta chain. These data come from a study of blood T cells in healthy people across ages. A second PCR of 7 to 11 cycles used a sample-barcoded 5' primer and a J-beta primer mix. TCRdb independently ran MiXCR on the 5' RACE reads; one entry per CDR3 protein. The data show about 800,000 distinct CDR3 sequences, approximately 25% seen once. V was trimmed by 1 base and J by 5 bases, leaving 18 bases between them. This CDR3 contains 16 residues. Germline V gene sequence: CDR1 SGHTA, CDR2 FQGNSA. These data were also filed under a second study, of T cells of mothers and their children.

This receptor was identified in a boy aged 5-17 years in good health. The chain uses TRBV7-2 and TRBJ2-7; D remains unclear. Sample: blood. The CDR3 DNA reads TGTGCCAGCAGCTTAGTAGCTGGCGGCCCTATGGACGAGCAGTACGTC. This codes for CASSLVAGGPMDEQYV.